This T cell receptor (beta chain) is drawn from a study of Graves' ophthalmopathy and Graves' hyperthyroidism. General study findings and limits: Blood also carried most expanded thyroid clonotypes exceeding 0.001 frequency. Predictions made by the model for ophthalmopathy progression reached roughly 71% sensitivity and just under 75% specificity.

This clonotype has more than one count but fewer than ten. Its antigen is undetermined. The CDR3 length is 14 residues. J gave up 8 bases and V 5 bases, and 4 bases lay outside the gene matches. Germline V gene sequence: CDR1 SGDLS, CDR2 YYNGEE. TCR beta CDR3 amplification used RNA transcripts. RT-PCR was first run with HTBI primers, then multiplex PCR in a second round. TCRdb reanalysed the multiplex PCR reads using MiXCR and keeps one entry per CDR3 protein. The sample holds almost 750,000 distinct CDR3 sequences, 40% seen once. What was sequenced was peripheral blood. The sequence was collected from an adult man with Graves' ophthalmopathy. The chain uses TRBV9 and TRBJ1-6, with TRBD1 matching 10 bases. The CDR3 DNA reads TGTGCCAGCAGAGCCGGGACAGGGGATTCACCCCTCCACTTT. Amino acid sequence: CASRAGTGDSPLHF. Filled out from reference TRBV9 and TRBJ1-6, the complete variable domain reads DSGVTQTPKHLITATGQRVTLRCSPRSGDLSVYWYQQSLDQGLQFLIQYYNGEERAKGNILERFSAQQFPDLHSELNLSSLELGDSALYFCASRAGTGDSPLHFGNGTRLTVT.